The 32 T cell receptor beta chains below come from one sample, sequenced in a study of neoadjuvant anti-PD-1 for oral cavity cancer. Profiled with immunoSEQ multiplex PCR; TCRdb holds only in-frame clones, not every one. The data contain 14,000 or so clones, less than 80% of them singletons. The source material was PBMCs, sampled before nivolumab (anti-PD-1) treatment. All receptors come from a person aged 40-85 years with oral cavity squamous cell carcinoma.

The rearrangement links TRBV5-6 to TRBJ2-3; D call uncertain. V was shortened by 0 bases and J by 0 bases, with 11 bases between the two germline ends. This CDR3 spans 16 amino acids. The germline V gene has CDR1 SGHDT and CDR2 YYEEEE. CDR3 in amino acids: CASSLEWVASTDTQYF. The DNA of the CDR3 is TGTGCCAGCAGCTTGGAATGGGTAGCTAGCACAGATACGCAGTATTTT.

This clone was seen only a few times. V gene TRBV27 combines with J gene TRBJ1-4, with D tentatively TRBD1 (5 bases). Trimming pared 5 bases from V and 7 bases from J, leaving 20 bases between. Germline V lookup: CDR1 MNHEY, CDR2 SMNVEV (reference sequence). This CDR3 is built from 16 residues. CDR3 residues: CASSQGTGTEGEKLFF. The CDR3 nucleotides read TGTGCCAGCAGTCAAGGGACTGGGACTGAAGGTGAAAAACTGTTTTTT.

This chain links TRBV7-6 with TRBJ1-2, with D perhaps TRBD1 (6 bases). Trimming took off 4 bases at V and 9 bases at J, with 12 bases between the two ends. The germline CDR1 and CDR2 sequences are SGHVS and FNYEAQ. CDR3 length equals 12 residues. The CDR3 DNA is TGTGCCAGCAGCTCAGGGACATGGCGCTACACCTTC. Protein product: CASSSGTWRYTF.

The chain is built from TRBV4-2 and TRBJ2-1, with 9 bases lining up with TRBD2. The length of the CDR3 is 17 residues. The germline V gene has CDR1 LGHNA and CDR2 YNFKEQ. The V gene end was trimmed by 0 bases and the J gene end by 4 bases; junction bases not matched to a gene: 7. CDR3 region: CASSQESLAGPYNEQFF. Written as DNA, the CDR3 is TGTGCCAGCAGCCAAGAATCCCTAGCGGGGCCTTACAATGAGCAGTTCTTC.

The chain is built from TRBV5-1 and TRBJ2-7; 9 nucleotides align to TRBD1. The length of the CDR3 is 13 residues. Germline CDR1 reads SGHRS; CDR2 reads YFSETQ. V lost 4 bases to trimming and J lost 6 bases; unmatched junction nucleotides: 5. The CDR3 loop reads CASSLGQGIEQYF. CDR3 bases: TGCGCCAGCAGCCTCGGACAGGGGATCGAGCAGTACTTC. The variable domain in full, with the rest retrieved from reference TRBV5-1 and TRBJ2-7, is KAGVTQTPRYLIKTRGQQVTLSCSPISGHRSVSWYQQTPGQGLQFLFEYFSETQRNKGNFPGRFSGRQFSNSRSEMNVSTLELGDSALYLCASSLGQGIEQYFGPGTRLTVT.

This chain joins TRBV5-6 and TRBJ1-2, with 7 bases lining up with TRBD1. The V segment lost 0 bases and the J segment 2 bases; nucleotides outside the gene matches: 7. Per the germline V gene, CDR1 is SGHDT and CDR2 is YYEEEE. The CDR3 has 16 residues. CDR3 loop: CASSLGSGGLNYGYTF. CDR3 DNA: TGTGCCAGCAGCTTGGGGTCAGGGGGACTGAACTATGGCTACACCTTC.

This sequence joins TRBV10-1 and TRBJ2-1; possible D gene TRBD1, 6 bases. This CDR3 contains 13 residues. In germline, CDR1 is WNHNN, CDR2 SYGVQD (reference sequence). The ends were cut back, 6 bases at V and 9 bases at J, with 15 bases in the middle. The CDR3 reads CASRENARGEQFF. The CDR3 DNA sequence: TGCGCCAGCAGAGAAAACGCCAGGGGTGAGCAGTTCTTC.

The chain carries TRBV5-1 and TRBJ2-2; D call uncertain. The ends were cut back, 4 bases at V and 1 base at J, with 17 bases in the middle. This CDR3 is 17 amino acids long. CDR1 is SGHRS, CDR2 YFSETQ, per germline. In DNA, the CDR3 is TGCGCCAGCAGCCATCCAAAGGGTGGGTTGAACACCGGGGAGCTGTTTTTT. Protein sequence: CASSHPKGGLNTGELFF.

This chain connects TRBV30 to TRBJ1-1; a possible D gene is TRBD1 (6 bases). CDR3 length: 14 residues. V was pared by 0 bases and J by 0 bases, with 8 bases between. From germline, CDR1 is GTSNPN and CDR2 SVGIG (reference sequence). CDR3 loop: CAWSVGGLNTEAFF. DNA of the CDR3: TGTGCCTGGAGTGTCGGGGGCTTGAACACTGAAGCTTTCTTT.

The chain combines TRBV5-1 with TRBJ2-2; 13 bases are shared with TRBD2. Germline CDR1 SGHRS, CDR2 YFSETQ. V shed 5 bases and J 4 bases; nucleotides not matched to a gene: 5. The CDR3 is 16 amino acids. CDR3 coding DNA: TGCGCCAGCAGAGCGGGACTAGCGGGGACCACCGGGGAGCTGTTTTTT. Residues: CASRAGLAGTTGELFF.

This clone was seen a handful of times. The V call is TRBV18, the J call TRBJ1-2; D possibly corresponds to TRBD1 (5 bases). Germline CDR1 KGHSH, CDR2 LQKENI. V was trimmed by 0 bases and J by 4 bases, leaving 9 bases between them. The CDR3 consists of 14 residues. The CDR3 loop is CASSPPGVRYGYTF. The CDR3 DNA reads as TGTGCCAGCTCACCACCGGGGGTCCGCTATGGCTACACCTTC.

The rearrangement uses TRBV7-9 and TRBJ2-7; D remains ambiguous. This CDR3 has 12 residues. V was clipped by 5 bases and J by 3 bases, with 8 bases between them. Germline V gene lookup returns CDR1 SEHNR and CDR2 FQNEAQ (reference sequence). CDR3 residues: CASSPLGYEQYF. The CDR3 nucleotides read TGTGCCAGCAGCCCCTTGGGCTACGAGCAGTACTTC.

The chain carries TRBV5-1 and TRBJ2-5; 8 bases agree with TRBD2. The CDR3 spans 15 residues. Germline CDR1 SGHRS, CDR2 YFSETQ. Unmatched junction bases numbered 7, after V lost 0 bases and J lost 6 bases. Here the CDR3 reads CASSLVAGGDKTQYF. Written as DNA, the CDR3 is TGCGCCAGCAGCTTGGTGGCGGGGGGCGATAAGACCCAGTACTTC. The entire variable domain, with the rest obtained from reference TRBV5-1 and TRBJ2-5, is as follows: KAGVTQTPRYLIKTRGQQVTLSCSPISGHRSVSWYQQTPGQGLQFLFEYFSETQRNKGNFPGRFSGRQFSNSRSEMNVSTLELGDSALYLCASSLVAGGDKTQYFGPGTRLLVL.

The chain carries TRBV30 and TRBJ1-5; 8 bases match TRBD1. V was clipped by 2 bases and J by 5 bases; unmatched bases: 5. The CDR3 contains 14 residues. CDR1 and CDR2 from the germline V gene are GTSNPN and SVGIG (reference sequence). CDR3 DNA: TGTGCCTGGAGTCTAGGGACAGGTGATCAGCCCCAGCATTTT. It yields the protein CAWSLGTGDQPQHF.

The V gene is TRBV25-1, the J gene TRBJ2-1; 8 nucleotides line up with TRBD1. Germline CDR1 and CDR2: MGHDK and SYGVNS. Unmatched junction bases numbered 13, after V lost 6 bases and J lost 3 bases. The CDR3 contains 17 residues. The CDR3 DNA is TGTGCCAGCAGGTCCGGGGTACAGGGGGTTTTCTACAATGAGCAGTTCTTC. Amino acid sequence: CASRSGVQGVFYNEQFF. Combining the CDR3 with reference TRBV25-1 and TRBJ2-1 gives the whole variable domain EADIYQTPRYLVIGTGKKITLECSQTMGHDKMYWYQQDPGMELHLIHYSYGVNSTEKGDLSSESTVSRIRTEHFPLTLESARPSHTSQYLCASRSGVQGVFYNEQFFGPGTRLTVL.

The sample holds a few counts of this clone. This rearrangement joins TRBV14 to TRBJ1-1, with a tentative D call TRBD1 (5 bases). Germline V gene data show CDR1 as SGHDN and CDR2 as FVKESK. V lost 2 bases and J 1 base, leaving 8 bases between the germline ends. The CDR3 has 14 amino acids. CDR3 coding DNA: TGTGCCAGCAGCCAAACTGACAGGAACACTGAAGCTTTCTTT. Protein product: CASSQTDRNTEAFF.

J is TRBJ1-1 and V is TRBV5-1, with 10 bases that match TRBD1. The CDR3 runs to 16 residues. CDR1 and CDR2 (germline): SGHRS, YFSETQ. V lost 2 bases, J lost 3 bases, and 7 bases stayed unmatched. CDR3 DNA: TGCGCCAGCAGCTTTCCGAACGGACAGGGGGACACTGAAGCTTTCTTT. This encodes CASSFPNGQGDTEAFF.

This sequence joins TRBV5-4 and TRBJ2-1; TRBD2 matches at 7 bases. The CDR3 spans 16 residues. The germline gives CDR1 SGHNT, CDR2 YYREEE (reference sequence). Trimming at V came to 3 bases and at J to 0 bases, leaving 6 bases not matched to a gene. The CDR3 bases are TGTGCCAGCAGCTATTTAGCGGGCCGCTCCTACAATGAGCAGTTCTTC. This sequence encodes CASSYLAGRSYNEQFF.

The count of this clone is one. The chain links TRBV30 to TRBJ1-2; D unresolved. The CDR3 is 11 residues long. Trimming removed 3 bases from V and 6 bases from J, with 8 bases in between. Germline values: CDR1 GTSNPN, CDR2 SVGIG (reference sequence). DNA of the CDR3: TGTGCCTGGAGACAGAGCAATGGCTACACCTTC. It yields the protein CAWRQSNGYTF.

This chain joins TRBV10-3 and TRBJ2-2, with 7 bases aligning to TRBD1. Germline CDR1 reads ENHRY; CDR2 reads SYGVKD. The CDR3 extends over 13 amino acids. V trimming: 8 bases; J trimming: 2 bases; junction bases outside the gene matches: 2. This CDR3 is CAIGTDNTGELFF. The CDR3 coding sequence is TGTGCCATCGGGACAGATAACACCGGGGAGCTGTTTTTT.

The V and J genes are TRBV7-9 and TRBJ1-2; D is unclear. Germline CDR1 SEHNR, CDR2 FQNEAQ (reference sequence). The CDR3 length is 14 residues. V lost 1 base, J lost 4 bases, and 10 bases lay in between. The CDR3 DNA reads TGTGCCAGCAGCTTAGTTGGGCAGACCTATGGCTACACCTTC. Protein product: CASSLVGQTYGYTF.

The rearrangement joins TRBV15 to TRBJ1-3, with D hard to call. CDR1 is LNHNV and CDR2 is YYDKDF in the germline V gene (reference sequence). The CDR3 runs to 13 residues. The ends were cut back, 1 base at V and 5 bases at J, with 6 bases in the middle. The CDR3 DNA follows: TGTGCCACCAGCAGAGCATTCCGAAACACCATATATTTT. Protein: CATSRAFRNTIYF.

The J gene is TRBJ1-1, the V gene TRBV15; no definite D call. CDR3 size: 14 residues. Germline V gives CDR1 LNHNV, CDR2 YYDKDF (reference sequence). V shed 4 bases and J shed 3 bases, with 12 bases lying between them. DNA for the CDR3: TGTGCCACCAGCATTCTGACACCTTACACTGAAGCTTTCTTT. Its protein product is CATSILTPYTEAFF. The full variable domain, with the rest looked up from reference TRBV15 and TRBJ1-1, is DAMVIQNPRYQVTQFGKPVTLSCSQTLNHNVMYWYQQKSSQAPKLLFHYYDKDFNNEADTPDNFQSRRPNTSFCFLDIRSPGLGDTAMYLCATSILTPYTEAFFGQGTRLTVV.

The V gene is TRBV29-1, the J gene TRBJ2-7; 8 positions match TRBD1. CDR1 and CDR2 from the germline V gene are SQVTM and ANQGSEA. With 3 bases clipped from V and 6 bases from J, the junction kept 16 bases outside the gene matches. This CDR3 comprises 16 residues. CDR3: CSVEECFGQGRFEQYF. Here the CDR3 DNA reads TGCAGCGTTGAGGAGTGTTTTGGACAGGGACGGTTCGAGCAGTACTTC.

The CDR3 sequence: CASSLATGTFNTDTQYF. The DNA of the CDR3 is TGCGCCAGCAGCTTGGCCACAGGCACATTTAACACAGATACGCAGTATTTT. This chain joins TRBV5-1 and TRBJ2-3; D is perhaps TRBD1 (5 bases). The CDR3 totals 17 residues. Between the trimmed V and J ends, which lost 0 bases and 2 bases, there was a span of 16 bases. CDR1 and CDR2 (germline): SGHRS, YFSETQ. Full variable domain (outside the CDR3, taken from reference TRBV5-1 and TRBJ2-3): KAGVTQTPRYLIKTRGQQVTLSCSPISGHRSVSWYQQTPGQGLQFLFEYFSETQRNKGNFPGRFSGRQFSNSRSEMNVSTLELGDSALYLCASSLATGTFNTDTQYFGPGTRLTVL.

V and J are TRBV11-1 and TRBJ2-3; tentative D call: TRBD2 (6 bases). This CDR3 spans 15 amino acids. Trimming stripped 0 bases from V and 2 bases from J, with 9 bases between. The V gene's germline CDR1 is SGHAT and CDR2 FQDESV (reference sequence). CDR3 bases: TGTGCCAGCAGCTTAGCGGGACTCCACACAGATACGCAGTATTTT. As protein: CASSLAGLHTDTQYF.

The chain joins TRBV2 to TRBJ2-2; D is unresolved. The CDR3 is 14 amino acids. The germline V and J ends were trimmed by 6 bases and 6 bases, with 14 bases remaining between them. CDR1 is SNHLY and CDR2 is FYNNEI in the germline V gene. The CDR3 loop is CASRRSWSSGELFF. The CDR3 DNA is TGTGCCAGCAGGCGAAGCTGGTCGTCCGGGGAGCTGTTTTTT. The whole variable domain, remainder taken from reference TRBV2 and TRBJ2-2, is EPEVTQTPSHQVTQMGQEVILRCVPISNHLYFYWYRQILGQKVEFLVSFYNNEISEKSEIFDDQFSVERPDGSNFTLKIRSTKLEDSAMYFCASRRSWSSGELFFGEGSRLTVL.

This rearrangement joins TRBV11-2 to TRBJ1-6; D call uncertain. The germline gives CDR1 SGHAT, CDR2 FQNNGV. The V and J ends lost 2 bases and 5 bases respectively, with 10 bases between them. The CDR3 is made up of 15 amino acids. The CDR3 coding sequence is TGTGCCAGCAGCTTAAGTAGGGCGCATAATTCACCCCTCCACTTT. Encoded protein: CASSLSRAHNSPLHF. The entire variable domain, with the rest obtained from reference TRBV11-2 and TRBJ1-6, is as follows: EAGVAQSPRYKIIEKRQSVAFWCNPISGHATLYWYQQILGQGPKLLIQFQNNGVVDDSQLPKDRFSAERLKGVDSTLKIQPAKLEDSAVYLCASSLSRAHNSPLHFGNGTRLTVT.

This clone was seen a few times. The rearrangement joins TRBV7-8 to TRBJ1-5; tentatively, D is TRBD1 (5 bases). The CDR3 has 17 residues. Trimming pared 3 bases from V and 5 bases from J, leaving 20 bases between. Looked up from germline, CDR1 is SGHVS and CDR2 is FQNEAQ. The CDR3 DNA sequence: TGTGCCAGCAGCTTTCAGAGACTAAGACCAGGGTATCAGCCCCAGCATTTT. Its protein is CASSFQRLRPGYQPQHF.

The V call is TRBV30, the J call TRBJ2-7; TRBD2 aligns across 12 bases. Germline CDR1 is GTSNPN and CDR2 is SVGIG (reference sequence). Trimming at V came to 3 bases and at J to 11 bases, leaving 8 bases not matched to a gene. The length of the CDR3 is 13 residues. This chain's CDR3 is CAWRSTSGRHKYF. CDR3 coding DNA: TGTGCCTGGAGGTCCACTAGCGGGAGGCACAAGTACTTC.

The genes are TRBV5-8 and TRBJ2-6; no clear D gene. The CDR3 runs to 17 residues. Germline assignment: CDR1 SGHTS and CDR2 YDEGEE. The V and J ends lost 0 bases and 0 bases respectively, with 10 bases between them. CDR3 region: CASSLGQVGSGANVLTF. As DNA, the CDR3 is TGTGCCAGCAGCTTGGGGCAGGTGGGCTCTGGGGCCAACGTCCTGACTTTC.

The V gene is TRBV5-1, the J gene TRBJ2-7; D unclear. This CDR3 spans 14 amino acids. The germline V gene has CDR1 SGHRS and CDR2 YFSETQ. V was cut by 6 bases and J by 1 base, with 14 bases left in between. The CDR3 bases are TGCGCCAGCACCAATAAGGAAGGGTCCTACGAGCAGTACTTC. Its protein is CASTNKEGSYEQYF.